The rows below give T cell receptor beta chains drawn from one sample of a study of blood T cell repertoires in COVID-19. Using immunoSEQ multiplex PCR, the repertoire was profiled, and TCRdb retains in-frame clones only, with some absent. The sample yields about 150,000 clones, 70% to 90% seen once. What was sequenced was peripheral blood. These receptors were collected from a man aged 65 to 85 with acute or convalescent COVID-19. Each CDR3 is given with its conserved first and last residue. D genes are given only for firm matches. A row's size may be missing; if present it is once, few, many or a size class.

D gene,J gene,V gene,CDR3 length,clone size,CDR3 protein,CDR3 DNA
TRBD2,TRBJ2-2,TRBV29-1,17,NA,CSVGFIAGEGSTGELFF,TGCAGCGTTGGGTTTATAGCGGGAGAGGGTAGTACCGGGGAGCTGTTTTTT
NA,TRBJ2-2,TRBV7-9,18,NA,CASSLEGQRKRNTGELFF,TGTGCCAGCAGCTTAGAGGGGCAACGGAAAAGGAACACCGGGGAGCTGTTTTTT
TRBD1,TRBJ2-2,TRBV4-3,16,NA,CASSVSTGPNTGELFF,TGCGCCAGCAGCGTATCGACAGGGCCTAACACCGGGGAGCTGTTTTTT
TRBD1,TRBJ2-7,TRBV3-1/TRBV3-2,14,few,CASSQGRGPYEQYF,TGTGCCAGCAGCCAAGGCAGGGGGCCCTACGAGCAGTACTTC
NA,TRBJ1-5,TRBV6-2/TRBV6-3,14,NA,CASSRTVRNQPQHF,TGTGCCAGCAGTCGGACAGTTCGCAATCAGCCCCAGCATTTT
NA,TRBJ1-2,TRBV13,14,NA,CASSRQKGSYGYTF,TGTGCCAGCAGCCGACAGAAGGGTTCCTATGGCTACACCTTC
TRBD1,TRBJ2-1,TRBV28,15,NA,CASSSPQGAGNEQFF,TGTGCCAGCAGTTCGCCCCAGGGGGCAGGCAATGAGCAGTTCTTC
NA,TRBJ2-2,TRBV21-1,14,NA,CASSRGRITGELFF,TGTGCCAGCAGCAGGGGGCGTATCACCGGGGAGCTGTTTTTT
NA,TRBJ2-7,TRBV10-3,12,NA,CAISETRQQQYF,TGTGCCATCAGTGAAACTCGACAACAACAGTACTTC
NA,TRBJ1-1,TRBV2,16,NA,CASGPTAGGMNTEAFF,TGTGCCAGCGGCCCAACCGCTGGAGGGATGAACACTGAAGCTTTCTTT
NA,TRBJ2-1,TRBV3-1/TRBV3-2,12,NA,CASSLPLAEQFF,TGTGCCAGCAGCCTCCCTCTAGCGGAGCAGTTCTTC
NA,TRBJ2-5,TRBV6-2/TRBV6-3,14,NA,CASSYGRAGETQYF,TGTGCCAGCAGTTACGGGCGGGCCGGGGAGACCCAGTACTTC
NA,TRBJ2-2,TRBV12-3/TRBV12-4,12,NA,CASSRGAGELFF,TGTGCCAGCAGCAGGGGCGCCGGGGAGCTGTTTTTT
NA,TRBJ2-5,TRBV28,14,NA,CASSLPAGMETQYF,TGTGCCAGCAGTTTGCCCGCGGGAATGGAGACCCAGTACTTC
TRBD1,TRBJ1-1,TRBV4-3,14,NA,CASSPEQGVTEAFF,TGCGCCAGCAGCCCCGAACAGGGGGTGACTGAAGCTTTCTTT
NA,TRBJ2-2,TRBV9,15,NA,CASSMQAANTGELFF,TGTGCCAGCAGCATGCAGGCCGCGAACACCGGGGAGCTGTTTTTT
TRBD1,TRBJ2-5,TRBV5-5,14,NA,CASSSLDRAETQYF,TGTGCCAGCAGCTCACTCGACAGGGCAGAGACCCAGTACTTC
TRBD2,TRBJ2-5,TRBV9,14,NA,CASSVLAVQETQYF,TGTGCCAGCAGCGTCCTAGCGGTTCAAGAGACCCAGTACTTC
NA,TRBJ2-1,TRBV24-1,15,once,CATSDLVRGLDEQFF,TGTGCCACCAGTGATTTGGTCAGGGGTCTCGATGAGCAGTTCTTC
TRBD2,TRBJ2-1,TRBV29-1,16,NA,CSVAGTSGSSYNEQFF,TGCAGCGTTGCAGGGACTAGCGGGAGCTCCTACAATGAGCAGTTCTTC
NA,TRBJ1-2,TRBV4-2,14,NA,CASSQDRKGPGYTF,TGTGCCAGCAGCCAAGATCGTAAGGGGCCTGGCTACACCTTC
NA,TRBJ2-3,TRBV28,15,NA,CASRPGSKGTDTQYF,TGTGCCAGCAGACCCGGGAGCAAAGGCACAGATACGCAGTATTTT
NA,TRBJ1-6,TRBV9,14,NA,CASSVVSDNSPLHF,TGTGCCAGCAGCGTAGTAAGCGATAATTCACCCCTCCACTTT
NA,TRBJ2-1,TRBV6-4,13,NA,CASSASSLNEQFF,TGTGCCAGCAGTGCCTCTTCGCTAAATGAGCAGTTCTTC
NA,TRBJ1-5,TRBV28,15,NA,CASSPQGGSNQPQHF,TGTGCCAGCAGTCCCCAGGGAGGGAGCAATCAGCCCCAGCATTTT
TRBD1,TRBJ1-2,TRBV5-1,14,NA,CASSLQGALQGYTF,TGCGCCAGCAGCCTACAGGGGGCTCTGCAAGGCTACACCTTC
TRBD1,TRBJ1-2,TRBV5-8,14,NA,CASSPTGGSYGYTF,TGTGCCAGCAGCCCCACAGGGGGCAGCTATGGCTACACCTTC
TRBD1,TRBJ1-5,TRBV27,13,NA,CASRDRGGQPQHF,TGTGCCAGCAGGGACAGGGGTGGTCAGCCCCAGCATTTT